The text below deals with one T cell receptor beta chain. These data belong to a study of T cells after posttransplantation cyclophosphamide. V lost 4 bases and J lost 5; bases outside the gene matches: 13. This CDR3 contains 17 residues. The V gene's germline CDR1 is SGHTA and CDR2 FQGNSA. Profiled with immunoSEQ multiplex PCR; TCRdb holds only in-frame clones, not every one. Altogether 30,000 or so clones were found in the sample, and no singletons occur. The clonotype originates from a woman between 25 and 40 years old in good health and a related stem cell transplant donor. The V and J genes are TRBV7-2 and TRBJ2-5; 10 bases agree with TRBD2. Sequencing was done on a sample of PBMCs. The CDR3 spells CASSYDERGGGLETQYF. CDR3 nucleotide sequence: TGTGCCAGCAGCTACGACGAGCGGGGGGGCGGTTTGGAGACCCAGTACTTC.